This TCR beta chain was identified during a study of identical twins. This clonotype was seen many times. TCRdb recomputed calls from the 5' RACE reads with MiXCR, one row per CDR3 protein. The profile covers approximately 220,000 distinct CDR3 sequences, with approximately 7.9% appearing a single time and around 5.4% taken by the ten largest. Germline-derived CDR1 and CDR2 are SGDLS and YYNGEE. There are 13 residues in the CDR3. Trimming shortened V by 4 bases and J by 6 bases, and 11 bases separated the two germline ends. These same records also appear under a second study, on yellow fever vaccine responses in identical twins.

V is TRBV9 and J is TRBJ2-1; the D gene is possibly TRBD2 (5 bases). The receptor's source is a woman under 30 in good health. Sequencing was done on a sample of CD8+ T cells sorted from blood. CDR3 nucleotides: TGTGCCAGCAGCCGTGAGGGTCTCAATGAGCAGTTCTTC. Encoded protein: CASSREGLNEQFF.